The rows below give T cell receptor beta chains drawn from one sample of a study of T cells after yellow fever vaccination. Via MiXCR, TCRdb re-called the 5' RACE reads, giving one row per CDR3 protein. The repertoire consists of 300,000 or so distinct CDR3 sequences, with roughly 9% occurring once and the leading ten covering around 3.4%. Sequences were derived from CD4+ T cells sorted from PBMCs, sampled 5 days after the yellow fever booster vaccination. The receptors were sampled from a man in his late teens or twenties who received the YFV17D yellow fever vaccine. CDR3s include the opening cysteine and the closing phenylalanine or tryptophan. Each record gives: V gene, clone size, J gene, D gene, CDR3 DNA, CDR3 protein. A D gene is named only where the DNA matches it firmly. Only some rows state a clone size, as once, few, many or a class for expanded clones.

TRBV3-1,few,TRBJ2-3,TRBD2,TGTGCCAGCAGCCGGGGGGACTACTTATATGATACGCAGTATTTT,CASSRGDYLYDTQYF
TRBV18,many,TRBJ2-7,.,TGTGCCAGCGGCGTAGACGGGTCCTACGAGCAGTACTTC,CASGVDGSYEQYF
TRBV5-1,many,TRBJ2-3,.,TGCGCCAGCAGCTTGGTTGCTAGCGGCACAGATACGCAGTATTTT,CASSLVASGTDTQYF
TRBV10-3,.,TRBJ1-3,.,TGTGCCATCAGTACGTCGTCCTCTGGAAACACCATATATTTT,CAISTSSSGNTIYF
TRBV19,.,TRBJ1-2,.,TGTGCCAGTGGGGAGGTTTCTCGAGGCTACACCTTC,CASGEVSRGYTF
TRBV3-1,.,TRBJ1-1,.,TGTGCCAGCAGCCTGGGGGCGCAGGGCACTGAAGCTTTCTTT,CASSLGAQGTEAFF
TRBV19,few,TRBJ2-1,TRBD2,TGTGCCAGTAGTGATGTCATACTAGCGGGGCGTACCTTC,CASSDVILAGRTF
TRBV5-1,.,TRBJ1-1,.,TGCGCCAGCTATGTTAATCTTGGGGGGAACACTGAAGCTTTCTTT,CASYVNLGGNTEAFF
TRBV7-2,.,TRBJ1-2,.,TGTGCCAGCATCCCCAGCGGGGGTAACTATGGCTACACCTTC,CASIPSGGNYGYTF
TRBV6-2/TRBV6-3,.,TRBJ2-2,TRBD1,TGTGCCAGCAGTTTCGGGACAGTTAACACCGGGGAGCTGTTTTTT,CASSFGTVNTGELFF
TRBV10-3,.,TRBJ2-1,TRBD2,TGTGCCATCAGTGAGTCGGGACTAGCATTTTTTGAGCAGTTCTTC,CAISESGLAFFEQFF
TRBV4-1,many,TRBJ2-1,.,TGCGCCAGCAGCCCCCAGCAGTCTAGTAATGAGCAGTTCTTC,CASSPQQSSNEQFF
TRBV5-1,many,TRBJ2-1,.,TGCGCCAGCAGCTTCCAGGGTTTAAGATACGATGAGCAGTTCTTC,CASSFQGLRYDEQFF
TRBV5-1,many,TRBJ2-3,.,TGCGCCAGCAGCATGGGGGGGCCGACCTCACCCAGTACGCAGTATTTT,CASSMGGPTSPSTQYF
TRBV25-1,.,TRBJ1-2,.,TGTGCCAGCAGTGAGAGTTGGGGGGACGGCTACACCTTC,CASSESWGDGYTF
TRBV6-5,few,TRBJ2-5,TRBD2,TGTGCCAGCAGCACCCAGCACGGAGCGGGGGGGCCAGAGACCCAGTACTTC,CASSTQHGAGGPETQYF
TRBV5-1,many,TRBJ2-4,TRBD1,TGCGCCAGCAGCTTGGAGGGACAGGGTAACATTCAGTACTTC,CASSLEGQGNIQYF
TRBV6-2/TRBV6-3,.,TRBJ2-7,.,TGTGCCAGCACGGACACGGCTTTGAAGCAGTACTTC,CASTDTALKQYF
TRBV6-5,.,TRBJ1-2,TRBD1,TGTGCCAGCAGTTCCCATGGACAGGGGGCTTATGGCTACACCTTC,CASSSHGQGAYGYTF
TRBV5-5,.,TRBJ1-5,TRBD1,TGTGCCAGCAGCTACACAGGGGGCGATCAGCCCCAGCATTTT,CASSYTGGDQPQHF
TRBV2,.,TRBJ2-7,.,TGTGCCAGCAGTGAATTCATGGAAGTGATCTACGAGCAGTACTTC,CASSEFMEVIYEQYF
TRBV6-2/TRBV6-3,few,TRBJ1-5,.,TGTGCCAGCAGCTACACAGGGAGGAAGCCCCAGCATTTT,CASSYTGRKPQHF
TRBV20-1,once,TRBJ2-5,TRBD1,TGCAGTGCTATTGGACAGGGGGTGCAAGAGACCCAGTACTTC,CSAIGQGVQETQYF
TRBV7-2,.,TRBJ2-3,TRBD1,TGTGCCAGCAGCTTAGGGCGAGACAGGGGCAGTGTGTTCACAGATACGCAGTATTTT,CASSLGRDRGSVFTDTQYF